The T cell receptor beta chain under discussion was sequenced for a study of cytomegalovirus exposure and HLA in healthy donors. Trimming cost V 1 base and J 3 bases, with 21 bases left between them. Germline CDR1 and CDR2: MDHEN and SYDVKM. The CDR3 extends over 18 amino acids. TCRdb's table, derived via immunoSEQ multiplex PCR, lists solely in-frame clones and lacks some. The repertoire consists of 55,000 to 65,000 clones, with approximately 96% occurring once and the leading ten covering roughly 0.98%. The sequencing input was PBMCs. The clonotype originates from a man aged 18 to 29 in good health and CMV-seronegative. This chain links TRBV28 with TRBJ1-1, with unresolved D. Here the CDR3 DNA reads TGTGCCAGCAGTTTATCATCTTGGTGGGGTAGCGGATACACTGAAGCTTTCTTT. It specifies CASSLSSWWGSGYTEAFF.